A selection of T cell receptor beta chains follows, all from one sample in a study of blood T cell repertoires in COVID-19. Sequenced by immunoSEQ multiplex PCR; TCRdb stores in-frame clones only, minus some. The sample has 500,000 or so clones, 87% seen once; the top ten hold under 0.85%. The material sequenced was PBMCs or T cells enriched from blood (not recorded which). All receptors come from a woman aged 18-29 years who had recovered from COVID-19. The conserved cysteine and the conserved F or W are not part of the CDR3 here. Each record gives: D gene, J gene, V gene, CDR3 protein. A D gene is named only where the DNA matches it firmly.

>TRBD1|TRBJ1-3|TRBV4-1
ASSQPTGAGNTIY
>-|TRBJ2-5|TRBV23-1
ASTGVRETQY
>-|TRBJ2-1|TRBV6-2/TRBV6-3
ASSYSSYRSYNEQF
>TRBD2|TRBJ2-7|TRBV28
ATLRQGGIEQY
>TRBD1|TRBJ1-2|TRBV28
ASSTGQVLYGYT
>TRBD1|TRBJ1-2|TRBV28
ASSLRGGDYGYT
>TRBD1|TRBJ1-2|TRBV6-5
ATSTGVGYT
>TRBD2|TRBJ2-3|TRBV5-1
ASSGGGGDTQY
>-|TRBJ1-1|TRBV9
ASSPLQGPNTEAF
>TRBD1|TRBJ1-2|TRBV30
AWHLGQGDGYT
>TRBD1|TRBJ1-1|TRBV7-8
ASSLGLRGHTEAF
>-|TRBJ1-1|TRBV27
ASSFGRTSEAF
>-|TRBJ2-3|TRBV7-2
ASSLRGFGTQY
>TRBD2|TRBJ2-5|TRBV5-1
ASSLREGTSRETQY
>TRBD1|TRBJ1-2|TRBV6-5
ASSLDYRGGYGYT
>TRBD1|TRBJ2-5|TRBV6-1
ASSDMGQGETQY
>-|TRBJ1-2|TRBV30
AWRAGLGGYT
>-|TRBJ2-4|TRBV4-1
ASSQAQLAKNIQY
>TRBD2|TRBJ2-3|TRBV28
ASSSRLAGNTDTQY
>-|TRBJ1-4|TRBV30
AGGGVNEKLF
>-|TRBJ2-3|TRBV6-6
ASEGWRGDTQY
>-|TRBJ2-7|TRBV7-2
ASSQRVGSYEQY
>TRBD1|TRBJ1-6|TRBV19
ASRTKTQGNNSPLH